Listed here are 3 T cell receptor beta chains from one sample, sequenced in a study of T-cell reconstitution after alpha-beta-depleted transplantation in children. The library targeted TCRbeta and was prepared with unique molecular identifiers. One entry per CDR3 protein results from TCRdb running MiXCR on the PCR reads. Of some 340,000 distinct CDR3 sequences listed, 10% are singletons. Sequences were derived from PBMCs from the stem cell graft donor, sampled from the stem cell graft. These TCRs come from a human donor who donated a stem cell graft to a child with acute lymphoblastic leukemia.

This chain uses TRBV5-1 with TRBJ2-5; 9 nucleotides line up with TRBD2. The CDR3 consists of 14 residues. Germline assignment: CDR1 SGHRS and CDR2 YFSETQ. Trimming cost V 3 bases and J 3 bases; bases outside gene matches: 3. The CDR3: CASSWGLAEETQYF. The CDR3 DNA follows: TGCGCCAGCAGCTGGGGACTAGCAGAAGAGACCCAGTACTTC.

The chain carries TRBV20-1 and TRBJ2-7, with D possibly matching TRBD2 (6 bases). Trimming took off 2 bases at V and 5 bases at J, with 13 bases between the two ends. The length of the CDR3 is 13 residues. Germline CDR1 reads DFQATT; CDR2 reads SNEGSKA (reference sequence). CDR3 DNA: TGCAGTGCTAGAAGGGGCGGGATCGACGAGCAGTACTTC. This encodes CSARRGGIDEQYF.

This clonotype was detected a few times. This sequence joins TRBV5-5 and TRBJ2-7; 7 bases agree with TRBD2. The ends lost 4 bases at V and 6 bases at J; junction bases unmatched: 10. The length of the CDR3 is 14 residues. Per germline, CDR1 SGHKS and CDR2 YYEKEE (reference sequence). The CDR3 here is CASSPGTMSGEQYF. The CDR3 nucleotides are TGTGCCAGCAGCCCAGGGACTATGTCGGGCGAGCAGTACTTC.